This is a list of T cell receptor beta chains from one sample in a study of cytomegalovirus exposure and HLA in healthy donors. Assay used: immunoSEQ multiplex PCR; TCRdb lists only in-frame clones, some missing. The data contain 150,000 or so clones, roughly 80% of them singletons. Sequenced input: PBMCs. Receptors originate from a woman aged 40 to 50 in good health and CMV-seropositive. CDR3s include the opening cysteine and the closing phenylalanine or tryptophan. Not every row has a clone size; where given, it reads once, few, many or a size class.

CASSLGGGSSYNEQFF TRBV5-4 NA TRBJ2-1
CASRKSSGANVLTF TRBV5-1 NA TRBJ2-6
CAISESRDSRVLFF TRBV10-3 NA TRBJ2-2
CSSSLRDRFTYEQYF TRBV7-9 NA TRBJ2-7
CASSPGTGGNTEAFF TRBV6-5 NA TRBJ1-1
CASNERGAGELFF TRBV6-5 NA TRBJ2-2
CASSQFGLARQYF TRBV6-5 NA TRBJ2-7
CASSTGQGIIYNEQFF TRBV19 NA TRBJ2-1
CATATDTGELFF TRBV27 once TRBJ2-2
CASSSYGGLTEAFF TRBV9 NA TRBJ1-1
CASSSFRDRVAGTGELFF TRBV11-2 NA TRBJ2-2
CAWSVLVEAFF TRBV30 once TRBJ1-1
CASSYGQGAWDEQFF TRBV7-9 few TRBJ2-1
CASSLGQTVSNQPQHF TRBV7-2 NA TRBJ1-5
CASSNRFTGELFF TRBV2 once TRBJ2-2
CATSSPVGIDEAFF TRBV15 NA TRBJ1-1
CASSLGGGGYNEQFF TRBV7-2 once TRBJ2-1
CASTSGGMYNEQFF TRBV19 NA TRBJ2-1
CASTMGQVSTDTQYF TRBV6-4 NA TRBJ2-3
CASSLGQDTQYF TRBV5-4 NA TRBJ2-3
CASRQGMDEKLFF TRBV19 NA TRBJ1-4
CASRLAGITDTQYF TRBV6-1 NA TRBJ2-3
CASSPYTGTNEKLFF TRBV28 NA TRBJ1-4
CASQTTSGGASAGELFF TRBV2 NA TRBJ2-2
CASSDSMANEKLFF TRBV25-1 NA TRBJ1-4
CASSPQGGSYEQYF TRBV18 NA TRBJ2-7
CAWSLTIHTDTQYF TRBV30 NA TRBJ2-3
CASSLQGIGELFF TRBV28 once TRBJ2-2
CASSSPPGTSGGPNEQFF TRBV7-9 NA TRBJ2-1
CASSLKKRQGRYGYTF TRBV28 NA TRBJ1-2
CASSEVVAGGHVEQFF TRBV2 NA TRBJ2-1
CASSRTGEGTDTQYF TRBV6-5 NA TRBJ2-3
CASSWGGKTETQYF TRBV2 NA TRBJ2-5
CAISRDNTFLDSPLHF TRBV10-3 NA TRBJ1-6
CASRAVLGTGNAGANVLTF TRBV27 NA TRBJ2-6
CASSSGENYGYTF TRBV5-1 NA TRBJ1-2
CASSVVPGVLSAF TRBV9 NA TRBJ1-2
CAISELSYGYTF TRBV10-3 NA TRBJ1-2
CASSRLSGGAGNEQFF TRBV2 once TRBJ2-1
CASSYFDRHTEAFF TRBV5-6 NA TRBJ1-1
CASSRVRTGDYGYTF TRBV19 NA TRBJ1-2
CASSQFREPEKLFF TRBV4-1 NA TRBJ1-4
CASSWSATETGELFF TRBV5-1 few TRBJ2-2
CASSEGQFGELFF TRBV6-1 NA TRBJ2-2
CASSSIQGSAEAFF TRBV28 once TRBJ1-1
CASSLTNYEQYF TRBV7-6 NA TRBJ2-7
CASSLSLAGFNEQFF TRBV7-3 NA TRBJ2-1
CASSQATVTGLNSPLHF TRBV4-1 once TRBJ1-6
CASSYMDTGELFF TRBV5-6 NA TRBJ2-2
CAGGQPLYGYTF TRBV30 NA TRBJ1-2
CASSGGGGYGYTF TRBV5-1 NA TRBJ1-2
CASSLDSGTYNEQFF TRBV5-1 NA TRBJ2-1
CASSPGYEQYF TRBV25-1 NA TRBJ2-7
CASSSTPRGSYEQYF TRBV28 NA TRBJ2-7